The 30 T cell receptor beta chains presented below share a single source sample, sequenced in a study of metastatic and nonmetastatic thyroid tumors (dated by TCRdb to the early 2020s). Library prep was done by PCR. Sequenced using an Illumina HiSeq 4000. TCRdb cleaned the public reads at Q25 with fastp, built clones with MiXCR and kept in-frame beta chains. In all, the sample holds about 45,000 clones, and around 4% of those were seen once. 7.5% to 10% of the sample is in the top ten clones. No patient had received any treatment before thyroid surgery. Source material: blood. Receptors were obtained from a female donor with papillary thyroid cancer or a benign thyroid nodule (not recorded which). Some clones in this sample may be carry-over from other donors' samples.

This clone has only a few counts. The chain employs TRBV6-1 and TRBJ1-3, with a possible D match to TRBD1 (5 bases). V lost 7 bases, J lost 4 bases, and 8 bases lay in between. The length of the CDR3 is 12 residues. Germline V gene lookup returns CDR1 MNHNS and CDR2 SASEGT. The CDR3 nucleotides are TGTGCCAGCATGACAGACGGAAACACCATATATTTT. Its protein is CASMTDGNTIYF.

This clone appeared many times. The same CDR3 can be traced to other DNA sequences in this sample. The J gene is TRBJ2-2, the V gene TRBV2; D is tentatively TRBD1 or TRBD2 (5 bases each). The CDR3 has 13 amino acids. The V and J ends lost 4 bases and 4 bases respectively, with 7 bases between them. Germline V CDR1 and CDR2: SNHLY, FYNNEI. In DNA, the CDR3 is TGTGCCAGCAGTGTGGGGGTCACCGGGGAGCTGTTTTTT. It is translated as CASSVGVTGELFF.

This clone was counted a few times. This rearrangement joins TRBV28 to TRBJ1-5; D perhaps matches TRBD1 (6 bases). This CDR3 is 15 amino acids long. In germline, CDR1 is MDHEN, CDR2 SYDVKM. V was pared by 5 bases and J by 2 bases, with 13 bases between. The CDR3 nucleotides are TGTGCCAGCAGTACAACTCGACAGGGCAATCAGCCCCAGCATTTT. Translating gives CASSTTRQGNQPQHF.

Turning to this clone: One end of the junction varies from germline; a read error may be responsible. The genes are TRBV28 and TRBJ1-3; TRBD1 is a possible D gene (5 bases). The CDR3 spans 15 residues. Germline CDR1 is MDHEN and CDR2 is SYDVKM. The CDR3 region is CASSLGGSSGNAIYF. The CDR3 region has the DNA TGTGCCAGCAGCTTGGGGGGTAGCTCTGGAAACGCCATATATTTT.

Comment on this clone: This may arise from a read error, as a much more abundant clone is one base away. Other DNA sequences of this sample code for an identical CDR3. The genes are TRBV27 and TRBJ2-7; 8 nucleotides line up with TRBD1. Germline trimming cut 8 bases from V and 3 bases from J; bases unmatched to any gene: 3. The CDR3 is 12 residues long. Germline-derived CDR1 and CDR2 are MNHEY and SMNVEV (reference sequence). The CDR3 region has the DNA TGTGCCAGCTGGGACAGGAACTACGAGCAGTACTTC. As protein: CASWDRNYEQYF.

Details on this clone: Sequence at one end of the junction differs from germline and may be a read error. This sample includes further DNA sequences coding for the same CDR3. CDR3 nucleotides: TGTGCTAGCAGTTTAACCCAGGCACGAGGTGTGCCCCAGCATTTT. Its translation is CASSLTQARGVPQHF. This rearrangement joins TRBV27 to TRBJ1-5; D call uncertain. The CDR3 spans 15 residues. CDR1 and CDR2 (germline): MNHEY, SMNVEV (reference sequence).

This clone was detected many times. This rearrangement joins TRBV30 to TRBJ1-2; D gene ambiguous. Trimming took off 2 bases at V and 8 bases at J, with 18 bases between the two ends. Per germline, CDR1 GTSNPN and CDR2 SVGIG (reference sequence). The CDR3 length is 14 residues. CDR3 in amino acids: CAWSFKGLGIGYTF. CDR3 DNA sequence: TGTGCCTGGAGTTTTAAGGGCTTGGGTATCGGCTACACCTTC.

The gene calls are TRBV9 and TRBJ2-3, with D perhaps matching TRBD1 (5 bases). The germline V gene encodes CDR1 SGDLS and CDR2 YYNGEE. This CDR3 contains 16 residues. Trimming shortened V by 5 bases and J by 2 bases, and 18 bases separated the two germline ends. DNA for the CDR3: TGTGCCAGCAGACTATACCAGGGTGGGGACACAGATACGCAGTATTTT. It translates to CASRLYQGGDTDTQYF.

This clone was seen many times. The genes are TRBV7-8 and TRBJ2-1; 10 bases line up with TRBD2. J lost 4 bases, V lost 5 bases, and 8 bases had no gene match. The V gene's germline CDR1 is SGHVS and CDR2 FQNEAQ. This CDR3 region has 16 residues. CDR3 sequence: CASSPLAGVRYNEQFF. The CDR3 DNA sequence: TGTGCCAGCAGCCCTCTAGCGGGAGTCCGTTACAATGAGCAGTTCTTC.

This clone was seen repeatedly, ten times or more. The chain is built from TRBV5-4 and TRBJ1-4; TRBD1 might be the D (6 bases). V was shortened by 1 base and J by 8 bases, with 12 bases between the two germline ends. The CDR3 has 14 residues. Per germline, CDR1 SGHNT and CDR2 YYREEE (reference sequence). The CDR3 region has the DNA TGTGCCAGCAGCTTGACGCAGGGGCAGGAAAAACTGTTTTTT. Amino acid sequence: CASSLTQGQEKLFF.

The chain joins TRBV12-3 or TRBV12-4 to TRBJ1-4; unclear D gene. The CDR3 spans 15 residues. V lost 2 bases to trimming and J lost 4 bases, with 11 bases between them. This chain's CDR3 is CASSLSAAHNEKLFF. The CDR3 DNA follows: TGTGCCAGCAGTTTAAGTGCAGCCCATAATGAAAAACTGTTTTTT.

This clone was observed a handful of times. A read error is possible here, since a much larger clone lies one base away. The same CDR3 can be traced to other DNA sequences in this sample. The V and J genes are TRBV10-1 and TRBJ2-1; 15 nucleotides match TRBD2. J gave up 6 bases and V 4 bases, and 10 bases lay outside the gene matches. The CDR3 has 18 amino acids. Germline CDR1 is WNHNN and CDR2 is SYGVQD (reference sequence). The CDR3 protein is CASSAGLAGGRGGNEQFF. DNA of the CDR3: TGCGCCAGCAGTGCGGGACTAGCGGGAGGTAGAGGAGGCAATGAGCAGTTCTTC.

The chain is built from TRBV20-1 and TRBJ1-2; 7 bases match TRBD1. The CDR3 is made up of 13 amino acids. V was clipped by 4 bases and J by 6 bases; unmatched bases: 8. Germline V CDR1 and CDR2: DFQATT, SNEGSKA (reference sequence). For the CDR3, the DNA is TGCAGTGCTACCCAGACAGGGACGGATGGCTACACCTTC. It encodes CSATQTGTDGYTF.

Remarks on this clone: This clone may be a read error of a much larger clone one base away. The chain recombines TRBV10-1 with TRBJ2-7, with 8 bases lining up with TRBD1. With 7 bases clipped from V and 0 bases from J, the junction kept 5 bases outside the gene matches. The germline CDR1 and CDR2 sequences are WNHNN and SYGVQD (reference sequence). The CDR3 spans 14 residues. CDR3 in DNA: TGCGCCAGCACCTGGGGACAGGCCTCCTACGAGCAGTACTTC. Protein product: CASTWGQASYEQYF.

In the case of this clone: A much larger clone is a single base away; this may be a read error. The chain joins TRBV30 to TRBJ1-1; 11 bases are shared with TRBD1. The CDR3 loop spans 15 amino acids. The V gene's germline CDR1 is GTSNPN and CDR2 SVGIG (reference sequence). CDR3 nucleotides: TGTGCCTGTAGTGAGGGACAGGGGGATAGGACTGAAGCTTTCTTT. This encodes CACSEGQGDRTEAFF.

This clone was seen repeatedly, ten times or more. The chain joins TRBV7-8 to TRBJ2-1; TRBD1 matches at 7 bases. CDR3 size: 15 residues. V dropped 3 bases and J dropped 8; count of bases not matched to a gene: 10. Germline V gene lookup returns CDR1 SGHVS and CDR2 FQNEAQ. CDR3 bases: TGTGCCAGCAGCTTGCAATCGACAGGGATGGATGAGCAGTTCTTC. Its translation is CASSLQSTGMDEQFF.

This clone was observed a few times. The junction does not match germline at one end; this may be a read error. The chain uses TRBV6-2 or TRBV6-3 and TRBJ2-7; TRBD1 matches 9 bases. This CDR3 region has 17 residues. The germline gives CDR1 MNHEY, CDR2 SVGEGT. The CDR3 is CASSSLGGTGTSYEHYF. CDR3 coding DNA: TGTGCCAGCAGCTCTCTGGGGGGGACAGGGACGTCCTACGAGCATTACTTC.

This clone was recorded at least ten times. This chain links TRBV19 with TRBJ2-3; D is possibly TRBD2 (6 bases). Germline V CDR1 and CDR2: LNHDA, SQIVND (reference sequence). The CDR3 totals 15 residues. Deletions cut 5 bases from V and 1 base from J, with 13 bases between. The CDR3 spells CASSPVSGGTDTQYF. The CDR3 coding sequence is TGTGCCAGTAGTCCCGTGTCGGGAGGCACAGATACGCAGTATTTT. Using reference TRBV19 and TRBJ2-3 for the parts outside the CDR3, the full variable domain is DGGITQSPKYLFRKEGQNVTLSCEQNLNHDAMYWYRQDPGQGLRLIYYSQIVNDFQKGDIAEGYSVSREKKESFPLTVTSAQKNPTAFYLCASSPVSGGTDTQYFGPGTRLTVL.

There are many counts of this clone. The V and J genes are TRBV5-1 and TRBJ2-3, with unresolved D. The V and J ends lost 3 bases and 6 bases respectively, with 8 bases between them. CDR1 is SGHRS, CDR2 YFSETQ, per germline. This CDR3 contains 12 residues. DNA of the CDR3: TGCGCCAGCAGCTCTGAGTCCGATACGCAGTATTTT. It codes for CASSSESDTQYF. Based on the CDR3 plus reference TRBV5-1 and TRBJ2-3, the full variable domain is KAGVTQTPRYLIKTRGQQVTLSCSPISGHRSVSWYQQTPGQGLQFLFEYFSETQRNKGNFPGRFSGRQFSNSRSEMNVSTLELGDSALYLCASSSESDTQYFGPGTRLTVL.

The V gene is TRBV10-1, the J gene TRBJ2-7, with TRBD1 matching over 9 bases. Germline CDR1 reads WNHNN; CDR2 reads SYGVQD (reference sequence). V lost 0 bases and J lost 6; bases outside the gene matches: 9. This CDR3 contains 16 residues. CDR3 sequence reads: CASSESYAGTGREQYF. The CDR3 region has the DNA TGCGCCAGCAGTGAGTCTTACGCCGGGACAGGGCGCGAGCAGTACTTC.

A few counts support this clone. A much bigger clone sits one base away, suggesting this may be a read error. Other DNA sequences of this sample code for an identical CDR3. Here the CDR3 DNA reads TGCAGTGCTGGAGAAATTGGCGGGAGTGGCGAGCAATACTTC. Amino acids: CSAGEIGGSGEQYF. This sequence joins TRBV20-1 and TRBJ2-7, with 7 nucleotides matching TRBD2. CDR1 DFQATT and CDR2 SNEGSKA come from the germline V gene (reference sequence). The CDR3 is made up of 14 amino acids.

This clone was counted between two and nine times. This sequence joins TRBV15 and TRBJ1-6, with D possibly TRBD1 on 5 matching bases. V gave up 8 bases and J gave up 7 bases, with 15 bases separating them. Germline V CDR1 and CDR2: LNHNV, YYDKDF (reference sequence). CDR3 size: 14 residues. The CDR3 region is CATADRALNSPLHF. The CDR3 coding sequence is TGTGCCACCGCAGACAGAGCATTGAATTCACCCCTCCACTTT.

This clone came up a few times. The genes are TRBV6-1 and TRBJ2-5; TRBD2 might be the D (5 bases). V lost 2 bases to trimming and J lost 12 bases, with 19 bases between them. This CDR3 region has 14 residues. Germline V CDR1 and CDR2: MNHNS, SASEGT. The DNA for the CDR3 is TGTGCCAGCAGTGAATTTGCAGTCCAAGAGACTAAGTACTTC. It yields the protein CASSEFAVQETKYF.

This clone has more than one count but fewer than ten. V usage is TRBV11-3 and J usage is TRBJ1-2, with D uncertain. Germline V gives CDR1 SGHNT, CDR2 YENEEA. With 1 base removed from V and 3 bases from J, the gap between germline ends came to 12 bases. The CDR3 is 15 amino acids. This CDR3 is CASSLASASDYGYTF. In DNA, the CDR3 is TGTGCCAGCAGCTTAGCGTCCGCCTCGGACTATGGCTACACCTTC.

This clone was detected many times. The chain recombines TRBV5-6 with TRBJ2-1; 8 positions agree with TRBD2. J lost 0 bases, V lost 0 bases, and 5 bases had no gene match. The CDR3 spans 17 residues. Per germline, CDR1 SGHDT and CDR2 YYEEEE. CDR3 DNA sequence: TGTGCCAGCAGCTTGGCCGCTAGCGGGTACTCCTACAATGAGCAGTTCTTC. Residues: CASSLAASGYSYNEQFF.

This clone was seen at least ten times. The chain recombines TRBV4-1 with TRBJ2-3; the D is unclear. V gave up 4 bases and J gave up 0 bases, with 5 bases separating them. Germline V gives CDR1 MGHRA, CDR2 YSYEKL. The CDR3 has 13 amino acids. The chain's CDR3 is CASSRRSTDTQYF. The CDR3, as DNA: TGCGCCAGCAGCCGACGAAGCACAGATACGCAGTATTTT.

In its sample, this clone ranks as medium-sized. The DNA for the CDR3 is TGTGCCAGCAGACCCGACTATGCCGGGGAGCTGTTTTTT. This sequence encodes CASRPDYAGELFF. V usage is TRBV6-1 and J usage is TRBJ2-2, with D maybe TRBD2 (5 bases). CDR1 is MNHNS and CDR2 is SASEGT in the germline V gene. The CDR3 is 13 residues long. V was shortened by 6 bases and J by 6 bases, with 11 bases between the two germline ends.

Many counts were recorded for this clone. V usage is TRBV6-5 and J usage is TRBJ2-7; tentatively, D is TRBD1 (6 bases). The CDR3 totals 16 residues. V shed 2 bases and J shed 0 bases, with 14 bases lying between them. Germline assignment: CDR1 MNHEY and CDR2 SVGAGI. The CDR3 DNA is TGTGCCAGCAGTTACGGGCAGGGGCCCAACTCCTACGAGCAGTACTTC. Translating gives CASSYGQGPNSYEQYF.

This clone was observed many times. J is TRBJ2-7 and V is TRBV9; 8 bases align to TRBD1. Germline V gene data show CDR1 as SGDLS and CDR2 as YYNGEE. CDR3 length equals 15 residues. The V gene end was trimmed by 0 bases and the J gene end by 4 bases; junction bases not matched to a gene: 6. CDR3 sequence: CASSVGAGGFYEQYF. DNA for the CDR3: TGTGCCAGCAGCGTAGGAGCAGGGGGCTTTTACGAGCAGTACTTC.

Of note for this clone: A read error may be the cause here, since a much bigger clone is one base away. The gene calls are TRBV30 and TRBJ1-4; D unclear. V was clipped by 2 bases and J by 8 bases, with 15 bases between them. The CDR3 spans 14 residues. Germline V CDR1 and CDR2: GTSNPN, SVGIG (reference sequence). In DNA, the CDR3 is TGTGCCTGGAGTCGCCAGGCCGTTCGGGAAAAACTGTTTTTT. Translating gives CAWSRQAVREKLFF.